These 15 T cell receptor beta chains share one sample of origin, sequenced in a study of T-cell reconstitution after alpha-beta-depleted transplantation in children. Construction of the TCRbeta library involved unique molecular identifiers. TCRdb ran MiXCR on the PCR reads and lists one entry per CDR3 protein. The sample carries about 580,000 distinct CDR3 sequences, 27% recorded once. The sample consisted of PBMCs, taken before TCRalphabeta/CD19-depleted stem cell transplant. These receptors originate from a boy in the first two years of life with Wiskott-Aldrich syndrome, due to receive a stem cell transplant.

J is TRBJ2-7 and V is TRBV5-1; 10 bases are a match to TRBD1. The CDR3 is 15 amino acids. From germline, CDR1 is SGHRS and CDR2 YFSETQ. J was trimmed by 5 bases and V by 5 bases; bases with no gene match: 10. CDR3 DNA sequence: TGCGCCAGCAGAAAGTTCGGGACAGGGGACGACGAGCAGTACTTC. This gives the protein CASRKFGTGDDEQYF.

This clonotype was counted only a few times. This sequence joins TRBV27 and TRBJ1-5, with 8 bases lining up with TRBD1. Germline V gives CDR1 MNHEY, CDR2 SMNVEV (reference sequence). The CDR3 extends over 15 amino acids. V was pared by 6 bases and J by 0 bases, with 4 bases of the junction left unmatched. The CDR3 nucleotides are TGTGCCAGCAGCTCAGGGGGCAATAGCAATCAGCCCCAGCATTTT. It encodes CASSSGGNSNQPQHF.

This clonotype was found a few times. The CDR3 spells CASQGLAGKGELFF. CDR3 DNA: TGTGCCAGTCAGGGACTAGCGGGAAAGGGGGAGCTGTTTTTT. The chain joins TRBV19 to TRBJ2-2; TRBD2 aligns across 13 bases. The CDR3 consists of 14 residues. Germline CDR1 is LNHDA and CDR2 is SQIVND (reference sequence). J lost 8 bases, V lost 8 bases, and 5 bases had no gene match.

The rearrangement links TRBV20-1 to TRBJ1-1; D is uncertain. The CDR3 is 14 amino acids. V lost 2 bases and J 2 bases, leaving 12 bases between the germline ends. Germline CDR1 reads DFQATT; CDR2 reads SNEGSKA (reference sequence). This chain's CDR3 is CSARIPDGNTEAFF. The CDR3 coding sequence is TGCAGTGCTAGAATCCCCGACGGAAACACTGAAGCTTTCTTT.

The V and J genes are TRBV12-3 or TRBV12-4 and TRBJ2-2; no definite D call. The V end lost 0 bases, the J end lost 9 bases, and 8 bases lay between the germline ends. CDR3 length: 13 residues. CDR3 region: CASSLASAWELFF. CDR3 sequence (DNA): TGTGCCAGCAGTTTAGCCAGTGCCTGGGAGCTGTTTTTT.

V usage is TRBV5-5 and J usage is TRBJ2-7; 7 positions match TRBD1. Germline trimming cut 4 bases from V and 2 bases from J; bases unmatched to any gene: 9. The germline V gene encodes CDR1 SGHKS and CDR2 YYEKEE (reference sequence). There are 15 residues in the CDR3. DNA for the CDR3: TGTGCCAGCAGCACCTCCCGGGACAGAGCCTACGAGCAGTACTTC. As protein: CASSTSRDRAYEQYF. Full variable domain (outside the CDR3, taken from reference TRBV5-5 and TRBJ2-7): DAGVTQSPTHLIKTRGQQVTLRCSPISGHKSVSWYQQVLGQGPQFIFQYYEKEERGRGNFPDRFSARQFPNYSSELNVNALLLGDSALYLCASSTSRDRAYEQYFGPGTRLTVT.

The chain links TRBV30 to TRBJ2-7, with 7 positions matching TRBD2. Germline V CDR1 and CDR2: GTSNPN, SVGIG (reference sequence). The V segment lost 3 bases and the J segment 6 bases; nucleotides outside the gene matches: 11. The CDR3 is made up of 14 amino acids. The CDR3 DNA sequence: TGTGCCTGGAGCCGGGGGGACCGAGGTCTCGAGCAGTACTTC. Protein: CAWSRGDRGLEQYF.

This clonotype was observed a few times. The chain links TRBV7-9 to TRBJ1-4, with TRBD1 matching over 12 bases. This CDR3 has 16 residues. Trimming took 0 bases from V and 8 from J; bases not matched to a gene: 4. Germline values: CDR1 SEHNR, CDR2 FQNEAQ (reference sequence). The CDR3 spells CASSLARGTGGEKLFF. In DNA form, the CDR3 reads TGTGCCAGCAGCTTAGCGAGGGGGACAGGGGGCGAAAAACTGTTTTTT.

This clonotype was seen only a few times. This chain joins TRBV20-1 and TRBJ2-7; a possible D gene is TRBD2 (5 bases). The CDR3 consists of 13 residues. Trimming removed 1 base from V and 2 bases from J, with 9 bases in between. Germline lookup yields CDR1 DFQATT and CDR2 SNEGSKA (reference sequence). The CDR3 DNA reads TGCAGTGCTAGAGGCCCGGGAACCTACGAGCAGTACTTC. Translation: CSARGPGTYEQYF.

There are a few counts of this clonotype. This chain uses TRBV12-5 with TRBJ1-6; no clear D gene. V was trimmed by 0 bases and J by 4 bases, leaving 13 bases between them. In germline, CDR1 is LGHNT, CDR2 FRNRAP. This CDR3 spans 17 amino acids. Here the CDR3 DNA reads TGTGCTAGTGGTTTGGTTCGGGGTGGAACGTATAATTCACCCCTCCACTTT. It translates to CASGLVRGGTYNSPLHF.

This rearrangement joins TRBV6-1 to TRBJ2-3; 7 positions match TRBD2. Germline V gene data show CDR1 as MNHNS and CDR2 as SASEGT. This CDR3 contains 15 residues. V lost 6 bases and J lost 1; bases outside the gene matches: 7. CDR3 amino acids: CASSESSGGTDTQYF. CDR3 bases: TGTGCCAGCAGCGAATCAAGCGGGGGCACAGATACGCAGTATTTT.

This sequence joins TRBV5-1 and TRBJ2-1; TRBD2 agrees at 11 bases. The CDR3 length is 15 residues. V dropped 4 bases and J dropped 9; count of bases not matched to a gene: 9. Germline CDR1 is SGHRS and CDR2 is YFSETQ. For the CDR3, the DNA is TGCGCCAGCAGCCCCAGCCCCACTAGCGGGAGTGAGCAGTTCTTC. Amino acids: CASSPSPTSGSEQFF.

There are a few counts of this clonotype. In DNA, the CDR3 is TGTGCCAGTACCCCAGGCGGGGGCCTGGAAGCTTTCTTT. Protein product: CASTPGGGLEAFF. The chain has TRBV19 and TRBJ1-1; the D gene is possibly TRBD1 (6 bases). The CDR3 spans 13 residues. The germline V gene has CDR1 LNHDA and CDR2 SQIVND (reference sequence). Trimming cost V 7 bases and J 8 bases, with 17 bases left between them. The full variable domain, its missing parts supplied by reference TRBV19 and TRBJ1-1, is DGGITQSPKYLFRKEGQNVTLSCEQNLNHDAMYWYRQDPGQGLRLIYYSQIVNDFQKGDIAEGYSVSREKKESFPLTVTSAQKNPTAFYLCASTPGGGLEAFFGQGTRLTVV.

This clonotype was counted a few times. The rearrangement uses TRBV25-1 and TRBJ2-6; either TRBD1 or TRBD2 may supply D (5 bases each). CDR1 is MGHDK and CDR2 is SYGVNS in the germline V gene. CDR3 length equals 16 residues. With 3 bases removed from V and 0 bases from J, the gap between germline ends came to 9 bases. The CDR3 region has the DNA TGTGCCAGCAGTGACTCAGGGAGCTCTGGGGCCAACGTCCTGACTTTC. It specifies CASSDSGSSGANVLTF.

The chain carries TRBV5-1 and TRBJ1-1, with 9 bases that match TRBD1. Germline lookup yields CDR1 SGHRS and CDR2 YFSETQ. J was trimmed by 4 bases and V by 3 bases; bases with no gene match: 4. The CDR3 is made up of 14 amino acids. The CDR3 region has the DNA TGCGCCAGCAGCTCGGCGACAGGGGGCACTGAAGCTTTCTTT. Translation gives CASSSATGGTEAFF.